This T cell receptor (beta chain) appears in the sequencing data of a study of blood T cell repertoires in COVID-19. Living in roughly 23 US areas, the participants were between about 18 and 90 years of age. Donors were grouped by their self-reported clinical history. The recovered donors of Cohort 3 showed two negative PCRs, clearance, or symptom resolution. This clone appeared once. In the source study's methods: Estimates of nucleated cell counts were drawn from the amplification of reference gene primers. Repertoires were generated with immunoSEQ multiplex PCR, while TCRdb's copy carries only in-frame clones and drops some. V, J and clone size reflect that table, while D and trimming were determined from the DNA. This sample has over 250,000 clones, with 80% to 90% found just once. CDR1 is SGHRS and CDR2 is YFSETQ in the germline V gene. The CDR3 spans 14 residues. V was trimmed by 2 bases and J by 7 bases, leaving 15 bases between them.

The TCR sequence derives from a woman younger than 35 who had recovered from COVID-19. This chain links TRBV5-1 with TRBJ2-5, with D possibly matching TRBD2 (7 bases). The sample consisted of PBMCs or T cells enriched from blood (not recorded which). Here the CDR3 reads CASSLGGDTGTQYF. The DNA for the CDR3 is TGCGCCAGCAGCTTAGGGGGGGACACAGGGACCCAGTACTTC.